The 18 T cell receptor beta chains reported below all come from one sample, sequenced in a study of blood T cells in healthy people across ages. A second PCR, run for about 6 to 11 cycles, used a sample-barcoded 5' primer plus a J-beta primer mix. TCRdb re-called the 5' RACE reads through MiXCR, storing one row per CDR3 protein. The table includes around 690,000 distinct CDR3 sequences, about 54% detected once. Sequencing used blood. These receptors came from a man aged 55 to 70 in good health.

The chain uses TRBV4-3 and TRBJ2-3; D unclear. There are 15 residues in the CDR3. Germline CDR1 and CDR2: LGHNA and YSLEER. Trimming took off 6 bases at V and 0 bases at J, with 13 bases between the two ends. In DNA form, the CDR3 reads TGCGCCAGCAGTATCGGAGTTACTAGCACAGATACGCAGTATTTT. Its translation is CASSIGVTSTDTQYF.

The chain links TRBV11-2 to TRBJ2-3; D gene uncertain. V was shortened by 5 bases and J by 0 bases, with 15 bases between the two germline ends. CDR3 length equals 16 residues. Germline V gene data show CDR1 as SGHAT and CDR2 as FQNNGV. CDR3 bases: TGTGCCAGCAGCCCACCCGGTGTGGCTAGCACAGATACGCAGTATTTT. It encodes CASSPPGVASTDTQYF.

This clonotype has more than one count but fewer than ten. V usage is TRBV20-1 and J usage is TRBJ2-1, with D maybe TRBD2 (7 bases). Germline V gene sequence: CDR1 DFQATT, CDR2 SNEGSKA (reference sequence). CDR3 length: 14 residues. V was cut by 3 bases and J by 2 bases, with 11 bases left in between. Here the CDR3 reads CSASGGPTYNEQFF. Written as DNA, the CDR3 is TGCAGTGCTAGCGGGGGGCCTACCTACAATGAGCAGTTCTTC.

Concerning this clonotype itself: A much more abundant neighbour one base away suggests this may be a read error. J is TRBJ2-5 and V is TRBV11-2, with D possibly matching TRBD2 (6 bases). Trimming pared 2 bases from V and 2 bases from J, leaving 9 bases between. The germline CDR1 and CDR2 sequences are SGHAT and FQNNGV. This CDR3 has 14 residues. CDR3 residues: CASSLKEGQETQYF. CDR3 nucleotides: TGTGCCAGCAGCTTAAAGGAGGGGCAAGAGACCCAGTACTTC.

V gene TRBV2 combines with J gene TRBJ2-5; 8 positions agree with TRBD2. The CDR3 totals 13 residues. The germline CDR1 and CDR2 sequences are SNHLY and FYNNEI. V dropped 7 bases and J dropped 3; count of bases not matched to a gene: 4. As DNA, the CDR3 is TGTGCCAGCAATACGGGGGGGGAAGAGACCCAGTACTTC. This sequence encodes CASNTGGEETQYF.

This sequence joins TRBV5-1 and TRBJ2-5; 10 bases align to TRBD1. Germline-derived CDR1 and CDR2 are SGHRS and YFSETQ. V trimming: 0 bases; J trimming: 0 bases; junction bases outside the gene matches: 5. The CDR3 consists of 17 residues. As DNA, the CDR3 is TGCGCCAGCAGCTTGGTTCGGACAGGGGGGTACCAAGAGACCCAGTACTTC. Amino acids: CASSLVRTGGYQETQYF. Full variable domain (remainder filled in from reference TRBV5-1 and TRBJ2-5): KAGVTQTPRYLIKTRGQQVTLSCSPISGHRSVSWYQQTPGQGLQFLFEYFSETQRNKGNFPGRFSGRQFSNSRSEMNVSTLELGDSALYLCASSLVRTGGYQETQYFGPGTRLLVL.

The chain couples TRBV20-1 to TRBJ2-1; D gene uncertain. V was pared by 3 bases and J by 3 bases, with 6 bases between. The CDR3 consists of 12 residues. Per germline, CDR1 DFQATT and CDR2 SNEGSKA (reference sequence). The CDR3 reads CSARWGYNEQFF. Here the CDR3 DNA reads TGCAGTGCTAGGTGGGGCTACAATGAGCAGTTCTTC.

The gene calls are TRBV10-3 and TRBJ2-4, with TRBD1 matching over 7 bases. This CDR3 region has 13 residues. V shed 10 bases and J 3 bases; nucleotides not matched to a gene: 6. The germline CDR1 and CDR2 sequences are ENHRY and SYGVKD. The CDR3 loop reads CATQGEGKNIQYF. CDR3 in DNA: TGTGCCACCCAGGGGGAAGGCAAAAACATTCAGTACTTC.

The chain carries TRBV24-1 and TRBJ2-3; 7 bases map to TRBD1. Germline assignment: CDR1 KGHDR and CDR2 SFDVKD. Germline trimming cut 1 base from V and 1 base from J; bases unmatched to any gene: 1. This CDR3 has 15 amino acids. The CDR3 region is CATSDFGQGTDTQYF. In nucleotides, the CDR3 is TGTGCCACCAGTGATTTCGGACAGGGCACAGATACGCAGTATTTT.

The gene calls are TRBV5-1 and TRBJ2-1, with 9 bases matching TRBD1. Germline CDR1 and CDR2: SGHRS and YFSETQ. The CDR3 loop spans 16 amino acids. The J segment lost 6 bases and the V segment lost 0 bases, leaving 7 bases of the junction unmatched. The CDR3 loop reads CASSLGPGTGINEQFF. In DNA form, the CDR3 reads TGCGCCAGCAGCTTGGGCCCCGGGACAGGGATCAATGAGCAGTTCTTC. The whole variable domain, remainder taken from reference TRBV5-1 and TRBJ2-1, is KAGVTQTPRYLIKTRGQQVTLSCSPISGHRSVSWYQQTPGQGLQFLFEYFSETQRNKGNFPGRFSGRQFSNSRSEMNVSTLELGDSALYLCASSLGPGTGINEQFFGPGTRLTVL.

The gene calls are TRBV20-1 and TRBJ1-2; TRBD1 aligns across 7 bases. The CDR3 runs to 14 residues. J lost 7 bases, V lost 5 bases, and 13 bases had no gene match. CDR1 and CDR2 (germline): DFQATT, SNEGSKA (reference sequence). DNA for the CDR3: TGCAGTGCTCGTCGGGGACAGCTTGAGCGTGGCTACACCTTC. Its translation is CSARRGQLERGYTF.

This clonotype was detected a few times. The chain is built from TRBV3-1 and TRBJ1-4; weak D call: TRBD1 (5 bases). Germline V gene sequence: CDR1 LGHDT, CDR2 YNNKEL (reference sequence). This CDR3 is 16 amino acids long. V was trimmed by 3 bases and J by 3 bases, leaving 14 bases between them. The CDR3 nucleotides are TGTGCCAGCAGCCAGATAGGGGCTCGCGCTAATGAAAAACTGTTTTTT. Its translation is CASSQIGARANEKLFF.

To note about this clonotype: This may come from a read error, since a much larger clone is one base off. V is TRBV24-1 and J is TRBJ2-5; a possible D gene is TRBD2 (5 bases). The CDR3 spans 11 residues. Deletions cut 6 bases from V and 11 bases from J, with 12 bases between. The germline V gene encodes CDR1 KGHDR and CDR2 SFDVKD. The CDR3 coding sequence is TGTGCCACCAGTTGGCGGGCTGAGCAGTACTTC. Translation: CATSWRAEQYF.

The V call is TRBV5-6, the J call TRBJ1-2, with D uncertain. There are 14 residues in the CDR3. The V and J ends lost 0 bases and 4 bases respectively, with 10 bases between them. Per the germline V gene, CDR1 is SGHDT and CDR2 is YYEEEE. The CDR3 reads CASSLAGRRYGYTF. CDR3 coding DNA: TGTGCCAGCAGCTTGGCCGGTCGGCGCTATGGCTACACCTTC.

This clonotype was detected once. This chain uses TRBV20-1 with TRBJ2-1, with D maybe TRBD2 (5 bases). The V and J ends lost 0 bases and 2 bases respectively, with 11 bases between them. The CDR3 length is 15 residues. CDR1 and CDR2 (germline): DFQATT, SNEGSKA (reference sequence). This CDR3 is CSARDGLRAYNEQFF. The CDR3 bases are TGCAGTGCTAGAGATGGACTGAGAGCCTACAATGAGCAGTTCTTC.

In nucleotides, the CDR3 is TGTGCCAGCAGCTTCCTCACCACGGCCTATAATTCACCCCTCCACTTT. Translated: CASSFLTTAYNSPLHF. The V gene is TRBV7-9, the J gene TRBJ1-6; D not resolved. Trimming cost V 3 bases and J 2 bases, with 11 bases left between them. Germline CDR1 reads SEHNR; CDR2 reads FQNEAQ (reference sequence). There are 16 residues in the CDR3.

The chain employs TRBV2 and TRBJ1-5; D remains unclear. Germline V gives CDR1 SNHLY, CDR2 FYNNEI. V was pared by 6 bases and J by 1 base, with 13 bases between. The CDR3 length is 15 residues. CDR3 sequence reads: CASSPRSGSNQPQHF. The DNA for the CDR3 is TGTGCCAGCAGCCCCCGGAGTGGAAGCAATCAGCCCCAGCATTTT.

The rearrangement links TRBV13 to TRBJ2-7; D is uncertain. Germline lookup yields CDR1 PRHDT and CDR2 FYEKMQ (reference sequence). The V gene lost 0 bases and the J gene lost 9 bases, with 12 bases spanning the gap. The CDR3 runs to 13 residues. CDR3 nucleotide sequence: TGTGCCAGCAGCTTAGGAGCCCAGCCTGTGCAGTACTTC. Translated: CASSLGAQPVQYF.